Listed below are T cell receptor beta chains from one sample, sequenced in a study of T cell responses to AZD1222 COVID-19 vaccine. The repertoire was sequenced with immunoSEQ multiplex PCR; TCRdb's copy has only in-frame clones and lacks some. In the table there are 150,000 to 170,000 clones, 86% of which are singletons. Sample: peripheral blood, taken on day 0 of MenACWY control vaccination. These receptors all come from an adult in good health. Both conserved end residues are part of each CDR3. Fields, in order: J gene, V gene, D gene, clone size, CDR3 length, CDR3 protein, CDR3 DNA. The D gene is left open where the match is weak. Only some rows state a clone size, as once, few, many or a class for expanded clones.

TRBJ2-7 TRBV10-3 . few 14 CAISEPHSATPPYF TGTGCCATCAGTGAGCCCCACTCGGCTACTCCGCCGTACTTC
TRBJ2-7 TRBV6-5 . . 13 CASRRDGMREQYF TGTGCCAGCAGACGGGACGGCATGAGGGAGCAGTACTTC
TRBJ1-1 TRBV18 . few 16 CASSPKVKGGNTEAFF TGTGCCAGCTCACCAAAAGTGAAGGGAGGGAACACTGAAGCTTTCTTT
TRBJ2-1 TRBV10-3 TRBD1 . 13 CAISGQGNNEQFF TGTGCCATCAGTGGACAGGGAAACAATGAGCAGTTCTTC
TRBJ2-7 TRBV29-1 TRBD2 . 15 CSVASTGTSGREQYF TGCAGCGTTGCTAGTACCGGGACTAGCGGACGAGAGCAGTACTTC
TRBJ2-7 TRBV27 . . 14 CASRDSSGAYEQYF TGTGCCAGCAGGGACTCCTCGGGGGCCTACGAGCAGTACTTC
TRBJ1-1 TRBV18 . . 13 CASSRGANTEAFF TGTGCCAGTTCCCGGGGGGCGAACACTGAAGCTTTCTTT
TRBJ2-1 TRBV20-1 TRBD2 . 17 CSASGLAGGPPYNEQFF TGCAGTGCTAGTGGTCTAGCGGGAGGGCCTCCCTACAATGAGCAGTTCTTC
TRBJ2-5 TRBV27 . . 15 CASSFKAGLTETQYF TGTGCCAGCAGTTTCAAAGCGGGTCTCACGGAGACCCAGTACTTC
TRBJ1-2 TRBV7-6 TRBD1 . 18 CASSSLPPTDGTAYGYTF TGTGCCAGCAGCTCGCTCCCCCCGACAGACGGGACAGCTTATGGCTACACCTTC
TRBJ1-2 TRBV19 TRBD1 once 15 CASSTTGGSNYGYTF TGTGCCAGTAGTACGACAGGGGGTTCTAACTATGGCTACACCTTC
TRBJ1-2 TRBV30 . . 16 CAWSVPYPGPLHGYTF TGTGCCTGGAGTGTACCCTATCCAGGCCCCCTTCATGGCTACACCTTC
TRBJ1-1 TRBV6-5 . . 15 CASSQGARMNTEAFF TGTGCCAGCTCCCAAGGGGCGCGGATGAACACTGAAGCTTTCTTT
TRBJ2-3 TRBV7-5 . . 13 CARSKKRGITQYF TGTGCCAGAAGCAAAAAAAGGGGTATTACGCAGTATTTT
TRBJ1-5 TRBV28 . . 13 CASIETGNQPQHF TGTGCCAGCATCGAGACAGGCAATCAGCCCCAGCATTTT
TRBJ1-2 TRBV30 . . 16 CAWSAEAGTDVYGYTF TGTGCCTGGAGTGCCGAGGCCGGGACGGACGTTTATGGCTACACCTTC
TRBJ2-6 TRBV5-4 . . 16 CASSLGDRVRANVLTF TGTGCCAGCAGCTTGGGGGATAGGGTAAGGGCCAACGTCCTGACTTTC
TRBJ1-4 TRBV5-1 . . 15 CASSLGPGLGEKLFF TGCGCCAGCAGCTTGGGTCCAGGGCTAGGCGAAAAACTGTTTTTT
TRBJ2-7 TRBV18 . . 15 CASSPPDRRGDEQYF TGTGCCAGCTCACCACCGGATCGGAGGGGGGACGAGCAGTACTTC
TRBJ2-2 TRBV5-4 . . 15 CASSWDTGGTGELFF TGTGCCAGCAGCTGGGACACCGGGGGCACCGGGGAGCTGTTTTTT
TRBJ1-5 TRBV4-1 . . 14 CASSRDINNQPQHF TGCGCCAGCAGCCGGGACATCAACAATCAGCCCCAGCATTTT
TRBJ1-2 TRBV12-3/TRBV12-4 TRBD1 . 13 CASTLGQVAGYTF TGTGCCAGCACCTTAGGACAGGTCGCTGGCTACACCTTC
TRBJ1-2 TRBV14 TRBD1 . 16 CASSPLQTGTNYGYTF TGTGCCAGCAGCCCTCTACAGACAGGGACAAACTATGGCTACACCTTC
TRBJ1-2 TRBV28 TRBD1 . 15 CASSSGQGGNYGYTF TGTGCCAGCAGTTCAGGGCAGGGGGGCAACTATGGCTACACCTTC
TRBJ1-5 TRBV12-3/TRBV12-4 . . 12 CASSPSWGPQHF TGTGCCAGCAGCCCCAGTTGGGGGCCCCAGCATTTT
TRBJ1-2 TRBV28 TRBD1 . 13 CASSRTGGLGYTF TGTGCCAGCAGCCGGACAGGGGGATTAGGCTACACCTTC
TRBJ1-2 TRBV24-1 . . 13 CATSRAANYGYTF TGTGCCACCAGTCGGGCAGCAAACTATGGCTACACCTTC
TRBJ1-1 TRBV11-2 . once 15 CASSPGKGPNTEAFF TGTGCCAGCAGCCCCGGGAAGGGGCCGAACACTGAAGCTTTCTTT
TRBJ1-1 TRBV21-1 . . 17 CASSKAQDRGVNTEAFF TGTGCCAGCAGCAAAGCGCAAGACAGGGGGGTAAACACTGAAGCTTTCTTT
TRBJ2-1 TRBV4-1 . few 13 CASSQELRGEQFF TGCGCCAGCAGCCAAGAACTACGGGGTGAGCAGTTCTTC
TRBJ1-5 TRBV19 . . 12 CASSLGDQPQHF TGTGCCAGTAGCTTGGGAGATCAGCCCCAGCATTTT
TRBJ2-7 TRBV7-2 . . 15 CASSLMGPGASEQYF TGTGCCAGCAGCTTAATGGGTCCGGGAGCATCCGAGCAGTACTTC
TRBJ2-1 TRBV6-5 . . 15 CASSLGRSSYNEQFF TGTGCCAGCAGCCTAGGCCGGAGCTCCTACAATGAGCAGTTCTTC
TRBJ1-1 TRBV6-5 . . 13 CASSYRRYTEAFF TGTGCCAGCAGTTACCGCAGGTACACTGAAGCTTTCTTT
TRBJ1-1 TRBV5-4 . . 15 CASSLVGTLGTEAFF TGTGCCAGCAGCTTGGTAGGAACATTGGGGACTGAAGCTTTCTTT
TRBJ2-3 TRBV6-5 . . 16 CASSYGTSWGTDTQYF TGTGCCAGCAGTTACGGGACGTCTTGGGGCACAGATACGCAGTATTTT
TRBJ2-1 TRBV28 TRBD2 . 14 CASYTSGVYNEQFF TGTGCCAGCTACACTAGCGGGGTGTACAATGAGCAGTTCTTC
TRBJ2-2 TRBV25-1 TRBD2 . 14 CASRGGTYNGELFF TGTGCCAGCAGGGGAGGGACGTATAACGGGGAGCTGTTTTTT
TRBJ1-3 TRBV9 TRBD1 once 16 CASTMTGSISGNTIYF TGTGCCAGCACCATGACAGGGTCCATCTCTGGAAACACCATATATTTT
TRBJ1-2 TRBV14 . . 16 CASSQVGGDHNYGYTF TGTGCCAGCAGCCAAGTGGGCGGGGATCATAACTATGGCTACACCTTC
TRBJ2-2 TRBV19 TRBD1 . 16 CASSTGQGGLTGELFF TGTGCCAGTAGTACGGGACAGGGGGGCCTCACCGGGGAGCTGTTTTTT
TRBJ1-1 TRBV6-2/TRBV6-3 TRBD1 . 13 CASSYSAGQEAFF TGTGCCAGCAGTTACTCCGCGGGACAGGAAGCTTTCTTT
TRBJ2-1 TRBV4-3 TRBD2 . 17 CASSQDRSLAGDNEQFF TGCGCCAGCAGCCAAGATCGTTCGTTAGCGGGAGACAATGAGCAGTTCTTC
TRBJ2-1 TRBV19 . . 15 CASSPMPASYNEQFF TGTGCCAGTAGTCCCATGCCTGCTTCCTACAATGAGCAGTTCTTC
TRBJ1-1 TRBV5-1 . . 13 CASSPQGGAEAFF TGCGCCAGCAGCCCACAAGGAGGGGCTGAAGCTTTCTTT
TRBJ1-6 TRBV4-1 . few 17 CASSQDRGQGLNSPLHF TGCGCCAGCAGCCAAGATCGGGGGCAGGGGCTCAATTCACCCCTCCACTTT
TRBJ1-5 TRBV27 . . 13 CASSLQGRQPQHF TGTGCCAGCAGTCTACAGGGTCGCCAGCCCCAGCATTTT
TRBJ1-6 TRBV27 . . 16 CASSLLSRQANSPLHF TGTGCCAGCAGTTTATTGTCTAGGCAGGCCAATTCACCCCTCCACTTT
TRBJ2-7 TRBV29-1 TRBD1 . 13 CSAEGQGGYEQYF TGCAGCGCCGAGGGACAGGGAGGCTACGAGCAGTACTTC